What follows describes a single T cell receptor (beta chain). Its specificity is not known. Clones were read by immunoSEQ multiplex PCR, and TCRdb kept only the in-frame ones, dropping some. The sample lists roughly 380,000 clones, 90% to 95% occurring once. These data belong to a study of Ad26.COV2.S vaccination and SARS-CoV-2 variants. Overall study results and limits: The authors reported substantial breadth in spike-specific CD8+ and CD4+ T cell responses after vaccination. Recipients of vaccine and of placebo showed similar breadth of their non-spike TCR repertoires. Analyses that measured TCR breadth and depth may have underestimated total T cell responses.

V gave up 0 bases and J gave up 3 bases, with 9 bases separating them. This CDR3 has 14 residues. Germline CDR1 is SGHNT and CDR2 is YYREEE (reference sequence). The sequenced sample was peripheral blood, obtained after recovery from COVID-19. The clonotype was recovered from a human donor who had recovered from COVID-19. This chain links TRBV5-4 with TRBJ1-2, with D unclear. CDR3 residues: CASSLATAHYGYTF. The CDR3, as DNA: TGTGCCAGCAGCTTGGCGACGGCCCACTATGGCTACACCTTC. The whole variable domain, filled in from reference TRBV5-4 and TRBJ1-2, reads ETGVTQSPTHLIKTRGQQVTLRCSSQSGHNTVSWYQQALGQGPQFIFQYYREEENGRGNFPPRFSGLQFPNYSSELNVNALELDDSALYLCASSLATAHYGYTFGSGTRLTVV.